This TCR beta chain originates from a study of T-cell reconstitution after alpha-beta-depleted transplantation in children (dated by TCRdb to the mid-2010s). Background on the whole study: Using TCR repertoire profiling, the study quantitatively followed how T-cell immune reconstitution unfolded in children after TCRalphabeta/CD19-depleted allogeneic hematopoietic cell transplantation. What the work shows at the level of the full study, not this receptor alone: Over the following months the frequencies of hyperexpanded clones went down, and after one year T-cell counts and TCRbeta diversity were mostly credited to newly produced T cells. The apparently early recovery of alphabetaT-cell counts about two months after transplant reportedly depended on only several hundred rapidly expanded clones that came from non-depleted graft cells. In some patients, the high TCRbeta diversity seen at day 60 was put down to recipient T cells and intrathymic progenitors that had survived conditioning.

The CDR3 measures 13 amino acids from cysteine to phenylalanine. Only CDR3 DNA is held: 39 bases, read in frame from base 1. CDR1 KGHSH and CDR2 LQKENI were looked up in the germline V gene. V and J lose 3 bases and 4 bases, and a span of 9 bases separates them. The sample's treatment or condition, from its label and the paper: allogeneic hematopoietic cell transplantation with graft depleted of TCRalphabeta T cells and CD19 B cells. Transplant recipients were children who received TCRalphabeta/CD19-depleted allogeneic hematopoietic cell grafts. Library construction relied on PCR. Sequencing relied on an Illumina HiSeq 2500. TCR libraries were prepared with molecular barcoding, using unique molecular identifiers to normalize TCRbeta repertoire quantification. The public reads were run again by TCRdb, first through fastp at Q25 and then through MiXCR, and only productive beta chains were kept. Each CDR3 protein gets just one entry, which takes the most common genes and DNA from the rows behind it. A total of about 300,000 distinct CDR3 sequences appear in this sample, 6% to 10% of them only once. The ten largest clones add up to approximately 9.6% of the sample.

Notes on this clonotype: No antigen is known for it. No clone much larger than this one lies a single base away; base qualities are absent.

The material was peripheral blood, obtained 360 days after TCRalphabeta/CD19-depleted stem cell transplant. Rearrangement joined TRBV18 to TRBJ1-1; the D gene assignment is ambiguous. This receptor was identified in a female patient aged 2 to 10 who had a stem cell transplant for Fanconi anemia, so the T cells may come from the graft donor. The nucleotide sequence is TGTGCCAGCTCACCCAAAGCTACCACTGAAGCTTTCTTT. It encodes CASSPKATTEAFF.